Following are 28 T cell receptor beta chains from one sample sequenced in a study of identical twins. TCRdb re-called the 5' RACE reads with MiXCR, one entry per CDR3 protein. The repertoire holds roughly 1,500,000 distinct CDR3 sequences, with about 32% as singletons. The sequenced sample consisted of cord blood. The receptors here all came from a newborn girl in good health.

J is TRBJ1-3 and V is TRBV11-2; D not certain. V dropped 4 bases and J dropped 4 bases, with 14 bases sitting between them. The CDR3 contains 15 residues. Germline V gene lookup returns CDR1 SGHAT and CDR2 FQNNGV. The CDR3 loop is CASSSLGRHGNTIYF. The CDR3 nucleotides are TGTGCCAGCAGCTCCCTAGGCAGGCACGGAAACACCATATATTTT.

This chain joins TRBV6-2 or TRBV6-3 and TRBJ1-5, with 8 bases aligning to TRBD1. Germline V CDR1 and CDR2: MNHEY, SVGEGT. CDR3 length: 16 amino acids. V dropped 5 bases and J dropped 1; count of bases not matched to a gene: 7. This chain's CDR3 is CASSTVQGESNQPQHF. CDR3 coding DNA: TGTGCCAGCAGTACGGTACAGGGGGAGAGCAATCAGCCCCAGCATTTT.

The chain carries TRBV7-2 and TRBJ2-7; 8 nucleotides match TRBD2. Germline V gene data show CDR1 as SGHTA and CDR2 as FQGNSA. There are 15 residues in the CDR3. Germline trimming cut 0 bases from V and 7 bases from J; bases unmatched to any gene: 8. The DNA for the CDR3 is TGTGCCAGCAGCTTAGCGACTAGCGCCTACAATGAGCAGTACTTC. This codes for CASSLATSAYNEQYF.

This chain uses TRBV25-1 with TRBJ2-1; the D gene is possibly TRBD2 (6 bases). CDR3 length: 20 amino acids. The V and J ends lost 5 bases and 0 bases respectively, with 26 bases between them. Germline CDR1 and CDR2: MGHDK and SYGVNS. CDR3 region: CASSPKFETGTASSYNEQFF. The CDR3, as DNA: TGTGCCAGCAGTCCAAAATTCGAAACCGGGACTGCTAGCTCCTACAATGAGCAGTTCTTC.

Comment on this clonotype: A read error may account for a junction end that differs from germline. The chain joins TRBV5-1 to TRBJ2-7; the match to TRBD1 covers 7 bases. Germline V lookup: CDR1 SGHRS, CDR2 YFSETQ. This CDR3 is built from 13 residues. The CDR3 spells CAGSVWDSYEQYF. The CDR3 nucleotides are TGCGCCGGCAGCGTCTGGGACAGCTACGAGCAGTACTTC.

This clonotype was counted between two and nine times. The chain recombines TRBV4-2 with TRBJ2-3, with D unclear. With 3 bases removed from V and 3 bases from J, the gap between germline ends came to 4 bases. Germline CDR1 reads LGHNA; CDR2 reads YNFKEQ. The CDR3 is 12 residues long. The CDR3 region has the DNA TGTGCCAGCAGCCACGAAACAGATACGCAGTATTTT. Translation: CASSHETDTQYF.

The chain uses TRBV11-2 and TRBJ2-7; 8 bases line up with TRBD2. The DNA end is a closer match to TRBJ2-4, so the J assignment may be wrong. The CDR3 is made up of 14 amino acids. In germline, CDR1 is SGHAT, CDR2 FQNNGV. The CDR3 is CASSPGTRLNIQYF. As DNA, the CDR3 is TGTGCCAGCAGCCCCGGGACTAGGTTAAACATTCAGTACTTC.

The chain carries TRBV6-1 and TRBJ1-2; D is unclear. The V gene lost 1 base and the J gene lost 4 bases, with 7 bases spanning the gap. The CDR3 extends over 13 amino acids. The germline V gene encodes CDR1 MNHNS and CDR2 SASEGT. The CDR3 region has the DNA TGTGCCAGCAGTGAAGAGGCGGGCTATGGCTACACCTTC. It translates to CASSEEAGYGYTF.

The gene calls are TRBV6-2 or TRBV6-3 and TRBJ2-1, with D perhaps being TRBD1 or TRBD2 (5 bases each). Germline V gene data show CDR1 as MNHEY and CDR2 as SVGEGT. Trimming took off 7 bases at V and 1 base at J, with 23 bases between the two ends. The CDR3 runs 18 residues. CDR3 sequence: CASKMRNVGTISYNEQFF. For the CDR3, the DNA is TGTGCCAGCAAAATGAGAAACGTGGGGACCATATCCTACAATGAGCAGTTCTTC.

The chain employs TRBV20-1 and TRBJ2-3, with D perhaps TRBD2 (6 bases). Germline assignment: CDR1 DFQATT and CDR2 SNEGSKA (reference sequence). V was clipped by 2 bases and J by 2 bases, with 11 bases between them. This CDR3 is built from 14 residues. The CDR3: CSARRLANTDTQYF. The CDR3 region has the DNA TGCAGTGCTAGACGGCTAGCGAACACAGATACGCAGTATTTT.

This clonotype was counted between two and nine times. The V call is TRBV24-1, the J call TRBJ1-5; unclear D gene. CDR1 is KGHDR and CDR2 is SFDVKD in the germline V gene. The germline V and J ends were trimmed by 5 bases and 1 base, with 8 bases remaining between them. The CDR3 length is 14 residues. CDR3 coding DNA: TGTGCCACCAGTGGTAGGCAGAGCAATCAGCCCCAGCATTTT. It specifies CATSGRQSNQPQHF.

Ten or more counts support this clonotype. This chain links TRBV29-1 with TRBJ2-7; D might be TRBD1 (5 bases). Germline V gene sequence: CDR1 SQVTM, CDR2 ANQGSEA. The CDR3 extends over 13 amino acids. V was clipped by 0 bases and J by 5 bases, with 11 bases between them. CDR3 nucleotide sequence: TGCAGCGTTGAAGACCGCAGGGCACACGAGCAGTACTTC. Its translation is CSVEDRRAHEQYF.

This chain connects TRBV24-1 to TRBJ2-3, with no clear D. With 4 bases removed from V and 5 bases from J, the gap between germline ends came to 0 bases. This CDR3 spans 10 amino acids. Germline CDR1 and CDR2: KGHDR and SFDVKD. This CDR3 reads CATSEDTQYF. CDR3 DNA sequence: TGTGCCACCAGTGAAGATACGCAGTATTTT.

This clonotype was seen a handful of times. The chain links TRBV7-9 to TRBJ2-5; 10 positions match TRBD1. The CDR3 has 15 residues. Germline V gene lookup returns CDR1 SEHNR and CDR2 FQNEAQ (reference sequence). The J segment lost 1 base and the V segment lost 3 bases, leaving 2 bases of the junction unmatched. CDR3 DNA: TGTGCCAGCAGCTTTGGGACAGGGGTCCAAGAGACCCAGTACTTC. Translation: CASSFGTGVQETQYF.

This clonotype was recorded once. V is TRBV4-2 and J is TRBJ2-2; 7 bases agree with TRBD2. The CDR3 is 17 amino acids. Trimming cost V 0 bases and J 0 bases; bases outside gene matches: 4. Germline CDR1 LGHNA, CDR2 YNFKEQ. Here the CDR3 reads CASSQDGAGSNTGELFF. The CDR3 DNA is TGTGCCAGCAGCCAAGACGGAGCGGGGTCGAACACCGGGGAGCTGTTTTTT.

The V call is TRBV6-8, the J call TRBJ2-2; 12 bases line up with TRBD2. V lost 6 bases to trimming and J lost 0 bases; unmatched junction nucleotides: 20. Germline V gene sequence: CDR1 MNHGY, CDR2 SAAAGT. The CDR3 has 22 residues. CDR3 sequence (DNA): TGTGCCAGCAGCCCCGTACCCCGGACTAGCGGGGCGGAAGACCCGAACACCGGGGAGCTGTTTTTT. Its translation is CASSPVPRTSGAEDPNTGELFF.

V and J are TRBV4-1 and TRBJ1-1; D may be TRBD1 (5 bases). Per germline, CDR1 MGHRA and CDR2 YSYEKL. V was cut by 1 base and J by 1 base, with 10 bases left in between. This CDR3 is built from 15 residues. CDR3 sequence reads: CASSQVAGTNTEAFF. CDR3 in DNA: TGCGCCAGCAGCCAAGTGGCAGGGACGAACACTGAAGCTTTCTTT.

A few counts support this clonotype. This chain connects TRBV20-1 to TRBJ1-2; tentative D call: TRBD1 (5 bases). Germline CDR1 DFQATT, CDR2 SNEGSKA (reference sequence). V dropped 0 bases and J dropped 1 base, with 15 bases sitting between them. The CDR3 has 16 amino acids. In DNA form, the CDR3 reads TGCAGTGCTAGAGATTCCGAGACAGTCCTTAACTATGGCTACACCTTC. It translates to CSARDSETVLNYGYTF.

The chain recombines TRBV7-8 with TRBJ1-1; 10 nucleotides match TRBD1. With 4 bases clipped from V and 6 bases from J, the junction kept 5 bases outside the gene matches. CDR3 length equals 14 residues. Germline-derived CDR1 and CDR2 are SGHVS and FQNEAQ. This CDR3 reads CASSSWTGGAEAFF. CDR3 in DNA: TGTGCCAGCAGCTCCTGGACAGGGGGAGCTGAAGCTTTCTTT. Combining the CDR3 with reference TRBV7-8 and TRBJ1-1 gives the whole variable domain GAGVSQSPRYKVAKRGQDVALRCDPISGHVSLFWYQQALGQGPEFLTYFQNEAQLDKSGLPSDRFFAERPEGSVSTLKIQRTQQEDSAVYLCASSSWTGGAEAFFGQGTRLTVV.

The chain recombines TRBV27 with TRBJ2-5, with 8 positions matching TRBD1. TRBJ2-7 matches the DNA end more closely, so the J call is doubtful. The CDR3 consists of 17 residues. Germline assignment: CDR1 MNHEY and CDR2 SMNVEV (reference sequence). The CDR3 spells CASSLFFSGQVDYEQYF. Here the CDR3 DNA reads TGTGCCAGCAGTTTATTTTTTTCGGGACAGGTGGATTACGAGCAGTACTTC.

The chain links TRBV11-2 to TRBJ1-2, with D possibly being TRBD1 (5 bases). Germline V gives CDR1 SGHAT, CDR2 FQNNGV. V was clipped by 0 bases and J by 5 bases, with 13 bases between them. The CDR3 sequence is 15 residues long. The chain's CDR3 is CASSLDPGPLYGYTF. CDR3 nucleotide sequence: TGTGCCAGCAGCTTAGACCCGGGACCCCTTTATGGCTACACCTTC.

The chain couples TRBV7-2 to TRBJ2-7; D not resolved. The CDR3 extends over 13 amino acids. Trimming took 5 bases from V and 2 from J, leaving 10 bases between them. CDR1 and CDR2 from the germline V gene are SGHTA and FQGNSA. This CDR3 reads CASSAQRTYEQYF. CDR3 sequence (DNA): TGTGCCAGCAGCGCACAGAGAACCTACGAGCAGTACTTC.

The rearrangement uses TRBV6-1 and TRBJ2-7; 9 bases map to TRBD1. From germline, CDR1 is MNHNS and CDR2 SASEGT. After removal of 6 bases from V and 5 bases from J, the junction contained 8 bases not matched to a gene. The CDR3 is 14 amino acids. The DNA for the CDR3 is TGTGCCAGCAGAAGGGACAGGGATCTCCACGAGCAGTACTTC. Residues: CASRRDRDLHEQYF.

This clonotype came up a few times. The chain's CDR3 is CSARDPWKAGNQETQYF. The CDR3 DNA is TGCAGTGCTAGAGATCCCTGGAAAGCGGGCAACCAAGAGACCCAGTACTTC. The rearrangement links TRBV20-1 to TRBJ2-5, with TRBD2 as a possible D gene (6 bases). The CDR3 is 17 residues long. Deletions cut 0 bases from V and 0 bases from J, with 17 bases between. Germline values: CDR1 DFQATT, CDR2 SNEGSKA (reference sequence).

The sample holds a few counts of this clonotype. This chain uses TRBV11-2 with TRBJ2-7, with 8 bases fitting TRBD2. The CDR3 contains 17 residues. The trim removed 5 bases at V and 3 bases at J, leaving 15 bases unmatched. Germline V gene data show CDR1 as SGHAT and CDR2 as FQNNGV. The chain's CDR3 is CASSPIKSSRGDYEQYF. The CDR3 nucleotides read TGTGCCAGCAGCCCAATAAAGTCGTCGCGGGGGGACTACGAGCAGTACTTC.

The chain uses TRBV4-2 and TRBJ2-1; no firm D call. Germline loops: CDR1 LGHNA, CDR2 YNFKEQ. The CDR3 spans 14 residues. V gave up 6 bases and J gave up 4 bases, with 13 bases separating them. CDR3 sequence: CASRGPSAYNEQFF. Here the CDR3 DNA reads TGTGCCAGCAGAGGGCCGAGTGCGTACAATGAGCAGTTCTTC.

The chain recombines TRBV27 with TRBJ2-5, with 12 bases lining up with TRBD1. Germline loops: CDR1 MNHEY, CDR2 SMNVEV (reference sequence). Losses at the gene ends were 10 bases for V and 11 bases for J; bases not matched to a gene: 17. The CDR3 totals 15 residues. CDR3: CATKLWGTGGDEQYF. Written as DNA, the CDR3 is TGTGCCACCAAACTTTGGGGGACAGGGGGCGATGAGCAGTACTTC.

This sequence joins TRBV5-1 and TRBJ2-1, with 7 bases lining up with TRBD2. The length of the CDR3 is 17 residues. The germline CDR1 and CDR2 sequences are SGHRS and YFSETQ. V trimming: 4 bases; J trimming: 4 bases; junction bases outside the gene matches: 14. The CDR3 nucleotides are TGCGCCAGCAGCGCCTCGGGGCGGGGGAGTTCTTACAATGAGCAGTTCTTC. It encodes CASSASGRGSSYNEQFF.